The 30 T cell receptor beta chains reported below all come from one sample, sequenced in a study of blood T cell repertoires in COVID-19. Clones were read by immunoSEQ multiplex PCR, and TCRdb kept only the in-frame ones, dropping some. This table has approximately 260,000 clones, less than 85% appearing once. Sequencing input: peripheral blood. The source of these receptors is a man in his fifties or sixties who had recovered from COVID-19.

The gene calls are TRBV2 and TRBJ2-1, with 12 bases fitting TRBD2. The CDR3 has 15 amino acids. J lost 11 bases, V lost 2 bases, and 7 bases had no gene match. Germline lookup yields CDR1 SNHLY and CDR2 FYNNEI. CDR3 nucleotides: TGTGCCAGCAGTGAACTTACTAGCGGGGGGCCTAAGCAGTTCTTC. It encodes CASSELTSGGPKQFF.

This clone has a count of ten or more. This sample includes further DNA sequences coding for the same CDR3. The rearrangement joins TRBV7-6 to TRBJ2-7; the match to TRBD2 covers 10 bases. Germline loops: CDR1 SGHVS, CDR2 FNYEAQ. V lost 4 bases, J lost 0 bases, and 3 bases stayed unmatched. CDR3 length equals 15 residues. The CDR3 region has the DNA TGTGCCAGCAGCTCTTTAGCGGGGGGCTCCTACGAGCAGTACTTC. This encodes CASSSLAGGSYEQYF.

In DNA, the CDR3 is TGTGCCACCAGTGGGAATCCGGGACTAGCGGCGAATGAGCAGTTCTTC. Amino acid sequence: CATSGNPGLAANEQFF. The chain couples TRBV24-1 to TRBJ2-1; 11 bases match TRBD2. Looked up from germline, CDR1 is KGHDR and CDR2 is SFDVKD. The CDR3 runs to 16 residues. V dropped 5 bases and J dropped 7; count of bases not matched to a gene: 9.

The rearrangement links TRBV28 to TRBJ1-5, with 9 bases fitting TRBD1. Germline V gene lookup returns CDR1 MDHEN and CDR2 SYDVKM. Germline trimming cut 1 base from V and 2 bases from J; bases unmatched to any gene: 3. The CDR3 is made up of 16 amino acids. The CDR3 sequence is CASSLLDRGGNQPQHF. CDR3 in DNA: TGTGCCAGCAGTTTATTGGACAGGGGTGGCAATCAGCCCCAGCATTTT.

V gene TRBV5-1 combines with J gene TRBJ1-4; 8 nucleotides agree with TRBD1. Germline V gene lookup returns CDR1 SGHRS and CDR2 YFSETQ. The CDR3 runs to 14 residues. The V segment lost 3 bases and the J segment 8 bases; nucleotides outside the gene matches: 6. CDR3 loop: CASSSDRVGEKLFF. For the CDR3, the DNA is TGCGCCAGCAGCTCGGACAGGGTCGGGGAAAAACTGTTTTTT. The variable domain in full, completed from reference TRBV5-1 and TRBJ1-4, reads KAGVTQTPRYLIKTRGQQVTLSCSPISGHRSVSWYQQTPGQGLQFLFEYFSETQRNKGNFPGRFSGRQFSNSRSEMNVSTLELGDSALYLCASSSDRVGEKLFFGSGTQLSVL.

V gene TRBV11-2 combines with J gene TRBJ2-7; D is possibly TRBD2 (6 bases). The CDR3 runs 15 residues. V dropped 4 bases and J dropped 3 bases, with 16 bases sitting between them. The germline V gene encodes CDR1 SGHAT and CDR2 FQNNGV. Here the CDR3 reads CASSYSRETFYEQYF. The DNA of the CDR3 is TGTGCCAGCAGCTACAGCCGGGAGACCTTCTACGAGCAGTACTTC. The whole variable domain, filled in from reference TRBV11-2 and TRBJ2-7, reads EAGVAQSPRYKIIEKRQSVAFWCNPISGHATLYWYQQILGQGPKLLIQFQNNGVVDDSQLPKDRFSAERLKGVDSTLKIQPAKLEDSAVYLCASSYSRETFYEQYFGPGTRLTVT.

The genes are TRBV24-1 and TRBJ1-2; TRBD1 agrees at 10 bases. Unmatched junction bases numbered 5, after V lost 9 bases and J lost 5 bases. The CDR3 runs 13 residues. Germline V gives CDR1 KGHDR, CDR2 SFDVKD. Written as DNA, the CDR3 is TGTGCCACCCGGGGACAGGGGCGGTATGGCTACACCTTC. Protein: CATRGQGRYGYTF.

The rearrangement uses TRBV13 and TRBJ2-3; 8 bases fit TRBD2. V was clipped by 5 bases and J by 10 bases; unmatched bases: 11. This CDR3 has 14 residues. Germline V gene lookup returns CDR1 PRHDT and CDR2 FYEKMQ (reference sequence). The CDR3 nucleotides are TGTGCCAGCAGCGCAACTAGCGGTCGGAACTCGCAGTATTTT. Its protein is CASSATSGRNSQYF.

The chain employs TRBV7-9 and TRBJ2-5; 9 bases fit TRBD2. This CDR3 region has 15 residues. CDR1 and CDR2 from the germline V gene are SEHNR and FQNEAQ (reference sequence). After removal of 2 bases from V and 5 bases from J, the junction contained 6 bases not matched to a gene. In nucleotides, the CDR3 is TGTGCCAGCAGCTTACTAGCGGGACTGGGGGAGACCCAGTACTTC. It translates to CASSLLAGLGETQYF. Looking up the rest from reference TRBV7-9 and TRBJ2-5 gives the full variable domain: DTGVSQNPRHKITKRGQNVTFRCDPISEHNRLYWYRQTLGQGPEFLTYFQNEAQLEKSRLLSDRFSAERPKGSFSTLEIQRTEQGDSAMYLCASSLLAGLGETQYFGPGTRLLVL.

The rearrangement links TRBV7-9 to TRBJ2-3, with a tentative D call TRBD2 (5 bases). The V end was cut by 5 bases, the J end by 4 bases, with 16 bases between. CDR1 SEHNR and CDR2 FQNEAQ come from the germline V gene (reference sequence). CDR3 size: 15 residues. The chain's CDR3 is CASSPSGFGADTQYF. The CDR3 DNA reads as TGTGCCAGCAGCCCATCGGGATTTGGCGCAGATACGCAGTATTTT.

The chain employs TRBV9 and TRBJ1-3; D is uncertain. Per the germline V gene, CDR1 is SGDLS and CDR2 is YYNGEE. The CDR3 contains 17 residues. The V and J ends lost 2 bases and 0 bases respectively, with 15 bases between them. CDR3 sequence: CASSVSRRTASGNTIYF. The CDR3 DNA reads as TGTGCCAGCAGCGTGTCTAGGAGAACGGCCTCTGGAAACACCATATATTTT. The full variable domain, rest sourced from reference TRBV9 and TRBJ1-3, is DSGVTQTPKHLITATGQRVTLRCSPRSGDLSVYWYQQSLDQGLQFLIQYYNGEERAKGNILERFSAQQFPDLHSELNLSSLELGDSALYFCASSVSRRTASGNTIYFGEGSWLTVV.

J is TRBJ1-3 and V is TRBV2, with D possibly being TRBD1 (6 bases). V shed 5 bases and J shed 0 bases, with 14 bases lying between them. The CDR3 length is 16 residues. Germline-derived CDR1 and CDR2 are SNHLY and FYNNEI. CDR3 DNA: TGTGCCAGCAGTCTTTCAGGGGCCGGCTCTGGAAACACCATATATTTT. It yields the protein CASSLSGAGSGNTIYF.

J is TRBJ2-3 and V is TRBV6-6; possibly TRBD2 for D (7 bases). This CDR3 spans 14 amino acids. The ends were cut back, 8 bases at V and 2 bases at J, with 14 bases in the middle. The germline gives CDR1 MNHNY, CDR2 SVGAGI (reference sequence). The CDR3 loop reads CASLRGGLTDTQYF. The CDR3 bases are TGTGCCAGCCTAAGGGGGGGCCTCACAGATACGCAGTATTTT.

The rearrangement uses TRBV7-9 and TRBJ2-3, with D perhaps matching TRBD2 (6 bases). Germline lookup yields CDR1 SEHNR and CDR2 FQNEAQ (reference sequence). V dropped 7 bases and J dropped 5 bases, with 10 bases sitting between them. The CDR3 runs 12 residues. CDR3 protein: CASTVSGDTQYF. CDR3 sequence (DNA): TGTGCCAGCACCGTTAGCGGAGATACGCAGTATTTT.

J is TRBJ2-7 and V is TRBV7-2, with 11 bases matching TRBD2. In germline, CDR1 is SGHTA, CDR2 FQGNSA. The trim removed 5 bases at V and 7 bases at J, leaving 4 bases unmatched. The CDR3 sequence is 13 residues long. Here the CDR3 reads CASSPGTSGEQYF. CDR3 sequence (DNA): TGTGCCAGCAGCCCGGGGACTAGCGGAGAGCAGTACTTC. The whole variable domain, filled in from reference TRBV7-2 and TRBJ2-7, reads GAGVSQSPSNKVTEKGKDVELRCDPISGHTALYWYRQSLGQGLEFLIYFQGNSAPDKSGLPSDRFSAERTGGSVSTLTIQRTQQEDSAVYLCASSPGTSGEQYFGPGTRLTVT.

The J gene is TRBJ2-7, the V gene TRBV15, with D possibly TRBD2 on 6 matching bases. Germline CDR1 is LNHNV and CDR2 is YYDKDF (reference sequence). CDR3 size: 13 residues. Trimming cost V 1 base and J 3 bases, with 7 bases left between them. The CDR3 region is CATSRAGVYEQYF. The CDR3, as DNA: TGTGCCACCAGCAGAGCGGGGGTCTACGAGCAGTACTTC.

The rearrangement links TRBV7-2 to TRBJ2-3; 9 nucleotides align to TRBD2. V lost 5 bases and J lost 1; bases outside the gene matches: 4. Germline lookup yields CDR1 SGHTA and CDR2 FQGNSA. The CDR3 has 15 residues. CDR3 in amino acids: CASSLRLAGTDTQYF. The CDR3 nucleotides read TGTGCCAGCAGCCTGCGACTAGCGGGCACAGATACGCAGTATTTT.

CDR3 nucleotides: TGTGCCAGCAGCCAAGGGGCCAACTCCTACAATGAGCAGTTCTTC. As protein: CASSQGANSYNEQFF. The V and J genes are TRBV14 and TRBJ2-1; D not certain. The CDR3 runs to 15 residues. V lost 1 base, J lost 0 bases, and 7 bases lay in between. Germline V gene data show CDR1 as SGHDN and CDR2 as FVKESK.

The chain combines TRBV3-1 (or the pseudogene TRBV3-2) with TRBJ2-7, with 8 nucleotides matching TRBD1. The V gene end was trimmed by 4 bases and the J gene end by 2 bases; junction bases not matched to a gene: 1. The germline V gene has CDR1 LGHDT and CDR2 YNNKEL (reference sequence). This CDR3 has 13 residues. CDR3 nucleotides: TGTGCCAGCAGCCCGACAGGGGCCTACGAGCAGTACTTC. Amino acid sequence: CASSPTGAYEQYF.

The chain combines TRBV5-4 with TRBJ2-5, with 7 nucleotides matching TRBD2. Trimming took 0 bases from V and 4 from J; bases not matched to a gene: 12. CDR3 length equals 17 residues. Germline V gene sequence: CDR1 SGHNT, CDR2 YYREEE (reference sequence). Written as DNA, the CDR3 is TGTGCCAGCAGCTTGGACCCGGGCGGCGGGAGCAGAGAGACCCAGTACTTC. Translating gives CASSLDPGGGSRETQYF. Drawing the rest from reference TRBV5-4 and TRBJ2-5, the complete variable domain is ETGVTQSPTHLIKTRGQQVTLRCSSQSGHNTVSWYQQALGQGPQFIFQYYREEENGRGNFPPRFSGLQFPNYSSELNVNALELDDSALYLCASSLDPGGGSRETQYFGPGTRLLVL.

This chain uses TRBV14 with TRBJ1-1; weak D call: TRBD1 (5 bases). CDR1 is SGHDN, CDR2 FVKESK, per germline. The CDR3 runs 14 residues. V was trimmed by 4 bases and J by 4 bases, leaving 13 bases between them. CDR3 sequence (DNA): TGTGCCAGCAGCCGCCAGACAGTAGTCACTGAAGCTTTCTTT. Translation gives CASSRQTVVTEAFF.

The chain combines TRBV11-2 with TRBJ2-7, with D possibly matching TRBD2 (7 bases). CDR1 and CDR2 (germline): SGHAT, FQNNGV. V was clipped by 7 bases and J by 5 bases, with 12 bases between them. CDR3 length: 12 amino acids. The CDR3 DNA sequence: TGTGCCAGCATGGGGGAGGGGGACGAGCAGTACTTC. Translation: CASMGEGDEQYF.

V gene TRBV18 combines with J gene TRBJ2-5; 12 bases agree with TRBD2. The V and J ends lost 2 bases and 5 bases, in that order; junction bases with no gene match: 9. The CDR3 length is 17 residues. Germline V gene lookup returns CDR1 KGHSH and CDR2 LQKENI. The CDR3 DNA follows: TGTGCCAGCTCACCAGGACTAGCGGGGAGCGCGGGGGAGACCCAGTACTTC. Translating gives CASSPGLAGSAGETQYF.

This chain connects TRBV6-4 to TRBJ2-3, with 9 bases identical to TRBD2. The V and J ends lost 5 bases and 2 bases, in that order; junction bases with no gene match: 5. CDR3 length: 15 residues. The germline V gene encodes CDR1 MRHNA and CDR2 SNTAGT. CDR3 in DNA: TGTGCCAGCAGTCTTAGCGGGGGCCCCACAGATACGCAGTATTTT. Amino acids: CASSLSGGPTDTQYF.

V usage is TRBV11-2 and J usage is TRBJ2-7; D remains ambiguous. The CDR3 length is 14 residues. The V end lost 5 bases, the J end lost 1 base, and 12 bases lay between the germline ends. CDR1 SGHAT and CDR2 FQNNGV come from the germline V gene. CDR3 DNA sequence: TGTGCCAGCAGCACCCATACGAGGTCCTACGAGCAGTACTTC. Amino acid sequence: CASSTHTRSYEQYF.

CDR3 nucleotides: TGTGCCAGCAGTTACTCGAGATTCGCGGCGGGAGAGACCCAGTACTTC. Translation: CASSYSRFAAGETQYF. V is TRBV6-5 and J is TRBJ2-5, with a tentative D call TRBD2 (5 bases). The CDR3 contains 16 residues. V shed 0 bases and J shed 4 bases, with 15 bases lying between them. Germline V gene lookup returns CDR1 MNHEY and CDR2 SVGAGI.

The J gene is TRBJ2-7, the V gene TRBV6-6; D perhaps matches TRBD1 (5 bases). Germline CDR1 is MNHNY and CDR2 is SVGAGI (reference sequence). Trimming pared 0 bases from V and 1 base from J, leaving 10 bases between. The CDR3 loop spans 15 amino acids. CDR3 in amino acids: CASSYSQGRSYEQYF. CDR3 in DNA: TGTGCCAGCAGTTACTCGCAGGGTCGTTCCTACGAGCAGTACTTC.

This clone came up a few times. The gene calls are TRBV7-8 and TRBJ2-1; 8 bases are a match to TRBD2. Trimming removed 1 base from V and 11 bases from J; junction bases left unmatched: 4. The CDR3 runs to 13 residues. Germline V gene data show CDR1 as SGHVS and CDR2 as FQNEAQ. The CDR3 bases are TGTGCCAGCAGCTTAGAAAGCGGGGGTAAGCAGTTCTTC. Translation gives CASSLESGGKQFF.

The chain has TRBV5-1 and TRBJ2-7; D is possibly TRBD1 (6 bases). Germline V lookup: CDR1 SGHRS, CDR2 YFSETQ. This CDR3 is 14 amino acids long. V was trimmed by 7 bases and J by 2 bases, leaving 16 bases between them. As DNA, the CDR3 is TGCGCCAGCGGCAGACAGGAGAATCCCTACGAGCAGTACTTC. It is translated as CASGRQENPYEQYF.

The gene calls are TRBV10-3 and TRBJ1-5; D is undetermined. Trimming cost V 4 bases and J 5 bases, with 12 bases left between them. Germline CDR1 and CDR2: ENHRY and SYGVKD. This CDR3 has 14 residues. The CDR3 DNA sequence: TGTGCCATCAGTGGGGCAGGAGGAGATCAGCCCCAGCATTTT. As protein: CAISGAGGDQPQHF.